These T cell receptor beta chains were read from a single sample in a study of liver allograft versus peripheral blood T cells. MiXCR was run by TCRdb on the reads, yielding one entry per CDR3 protein. The sample yields 15,000 or so distinct CDR3 sequences, around 20% seen once. These receptors were taken from a human patient who had a liver transplant. The T cells may come from the graft donor. Each CDR3 is given with its conserved first and last residue. A D gene is named only where the DNA matches it firmly. Clone sizes are given selectively: once, few, many, or a class where the clone is expanded.

d_call j_call clone_size v_call cdr3_nt cdr3_aa
- TRBJ2-7 few TRBV28 TGTGCCAGCAGCCCTAGGGGGGGGACTCCAACCTACGAGCAGTACTTC CASSPRGGTPTYEQYF
- TRBJ2-6 - TRBV7-9 TGTGCCAGCACCGGAGCTGGGGCCAACGTCCTGACTTTC CASTGAGANVLTF
- TRBJ1-2 - TRBV19 TGTGCCAGTAGTACAGGGGTAGGTGGCTACACCTTC CASSTGVGGYTF
TRBD1 TRBJ2-7 few TRBV6-5 TGTGCCAGCAGTTACAGCGGCGGCAGGGGGCCGTGGGAGCAGTACTTC CASSYSGGRGPWEQYF
- TRBJ2-3 - TRBV20-1 TGCAGTGCCATACCTAGATTCGATACGCAGTATTTT CSAIPRFDTQYF
- TRBJ1-5 many TRBV6-1 TGTGCCAGCAGTGGGAAACGGGTCGGGCCCCAGCATTTT CASSGKRVGPQHF
- TRBJ1-4 - TRBV7-9 TGTGCCAGCAGCTCCGCATACAAAAATGAAAAACTGTTTTTT CASSSAYKNEKLFF
- TRBJ1-6 many TRBV5-4 TGTGCCAGCAGCTTGGATACGGTTGACAATTCACCCCTCCACTTT CASSLDTVDNSPLHF
- TRBJ2-3 - TRBV7-9 TGTGCCAGCAGCGCTCAGACAGAATCCACAGATACGCAGTATTTT CASSAQTESTDTQYF
TRBD1 TRBJ1-4 medium-sized TRBV29-1 TGCAGCGCTAGGACAGGGGGTGAAAAACTGTTTTTT CSARTGGEKLFF
- TRBJ2-7 few TRBV28 TGTGCCAGCAGTTTGTCAGCGGGCTACGAGCAGTACTTC CASSLSAGYEQYF
TRBD2 TRBJ2-3 many TRBV7-2 TGTGCCAGCAGCTTAGAGAAACGGGAGGGCACGCAGTATTTT CASSLEKREGTQYF
TRBD1 TRBJ1-1 few TRBV6-5 TGTGCCAGCAGTTGGGGACAGTCTTACCCCAACACTGAAGCTTTCTTT CASSWGQSYPNTEAFF
TRBD1 TRBJ1-2 many TRBV6-5 TGTGCCAGCAGTTACTCGACAGGGGGGTATGGCTACACCTTC CASSYSTGGYGYTF
TRBD1 TRBJ1-6 - TRBV6-5 TGTGCCAGCAGTTACAGCAGGGGGAACAATTCACCCCTCCACTTT CASSYSRGNNSPLHF
- TRBJ2-1 many TRBV6-5 TGTGCCAGCAGCGCTATCCGGGACTCCGATGGCTACAATGAGCAGTTCTTC CASSAIRDSDGYNEQFF
TRBD1 TRBJ2-7 many TRBV18 TGTGCCAGCTCACCACCGAACCTATCTCACAGGGGGTACGAGCAGTACTTC CASSPPNLSHRGYEQYF
- TRBJ2-3 - TRBV12-3/TRBV12-4 TGTGCCAGCACACTAAGGGGGGGCCGGGGTACGCAGTATTTT CASTLRGGRGTQYF
- TRBJ2-1 many TRBV7-2 TGTGCCAGCGGGAAGAAGGGGTACAATGAGCAGTTCTTC CASGKKGYNEQFF
TRBD1 TRBJ2-7 - TRBV10-3 TGTGCCATCAGTGCCTATACGGGACAGGCATTATCTCGGCTGCACTTC CAISAYTGQALSRLHF
- TRBJ1-4 - TRBV5-4 TGTGCCAGCAGCTTGAGAGGGGCAACTAATGAAAAACTGTTTTTT CASSLRGATNEKLFF
- TRBJ2-3 many TRBV24-1 TGTGCCACCATGTCCGATGTGAATACGCAGTATTTT CATMSDVNTQYF
- TRBJ1-5 - TRBV19 TGTGCCAGTATGGGAGGGAGTCATAGCAATCAGCCCCAGCATTTT CASMGGSHSNQPQHF
- TRBJ2-2 many TRBV18 TGTGCCAGCTCGTTTCTTCAGGGGAGAACCGGGGAGCTGTTTTTT CASSFLQGRTGELFF
- TRBJ1-1 medium-sized TRBV19 TGTGCCAGTAGTATGTTGGGCGGCCGAGGGACTGAAGCTTTCTTT CASSMLGGRGTEAFF
- TRBJ1-1 medium-sized TRBV6-6 TGTGCCATCGCGCTTGGACGGGCGCATGGAGCTTTCTTT CAIALGRAHGAFF
- TRBJ2-2 medium-sized TRBV18 TGTGCCAGCTCACCCCAGACTCGATCCGGGGAGCTGTTTTTT CASSPQTRSGELFF
- TRBJ2-5 - TRBV20-1 TGCAGTGCTAGAGATTTGGGGTGGGGGATCGCCTCCCAGTACTTC CSARDLGWGIASQYF
TRBD1 TRBJ1-6 - TRBV20-1 TGCAGTGCTAGAGATGCCGGACAGGAGAATTCACCCCTCCACTTT CSARDAGQENSPLHF
- TRBJ2-3 many TRBV6-1 TGTGCCAGCAGTCCACGCACAGATACGCAGTATTTT CASSPRTDTQYF
TRBD2 TRBJ2-2 - TRBV6-2/TRBV6-3 TGTGCCAGCAGTTACTTGGGACTAGCGGGAGGGACCGGGGAGCTGTTTTTT CASSYLGLAGGTGELFF
- TRBJ1-2 - TRBV28 TGTGCCGACTCAGCAGCGGGGGCATCTGGCTACACCTTC CADSAAGASGYTF
- TRBJ1-3 - TRBV7-2 TGTGCCAGCAGCTTAAATAGGGGCGGCTCTGGAAACACCATATATTTT CASSLNRGGSGNTIYF
- TRBJ1-1 - TRBV20-1 TGCAGTGCTAGAGAGGGCACAGGCCGACCTGAAGCTTTCTTT CSAREGTGRPEAFF
TRBD1 TRBJ1-2 - TRBV30 TGTGCCTGGAGTGGGGGACAGCGTACACCTTTCTATGGCTACACCTTC CAWSGGQRTPFYGYTF
TRBD2 TRBJ2-1 - TRBV25-1 TGTGCCCGCAGACTAGCGGGAGGGTACAATGAGCAGTTCTTC CARRLAGGYNEQFF
- TRBJ2-3 - TRBV6-2/TRBV6-3 TGTGCCAGCAGTTACGCCGGGACTAGCACAGATACGCAGTATTTT CASSYAGTSTDTQYF
- TRBJ1-6 few TRBV7-9 TGTGCCAGCAGCTTAGAGGGCAATTTCTATAATTCACCCCTCCACTTT CASSLEGNFYNSPLHF
- TRBJ1-5 few TRBV19 TGTGCCAGTAATTTCCAGGGGAGAAATCAGCCCCAGCATTTT CASNFQGRNQPQHF
- TRBJ2-7 many TRBV19 TGTGCCAGTAGTACTACCGACACGCGTATCTACGAGCAGTACTTC CASSTTDTRIYEQYF
- TRBJ2-3 - TRBV6-1 TGTGCCAGCAGTGAAGCCCGGGATACGCAGTATTTT CASSEARDTQYF
- TRBJ1-1 - TRBV7-2 TGTGCCAGCAGCCCTTTTGGGGCAACTGAAGCTTTCTTT CASSPFGATEAFF
TRBD1 TRBJ2-7 - TRBV5-6 TGTGCCAGCAGCTTGTCGGCTGGACAGGGATACGAGCAGTACTTC CASSLSAGQGYEQYF
TRBD1 TRBJ2-7 once TRBV5-6 TGTGCCAGCAGCGCCCGGACAGGGGGCAACGAGCAGTACTTC CASSARTGGNEQYF
- TRBJ1-2 medium-sized TRBV18 TGTGCCAGCTCGCCAGGACCGAACTATGGCTACACCTTC CASSPGPNYGYTF
- TRBJ1-6 - TRBV6-5 TGTGCCAGCAGTTCGAGCTCCTATAATTCACCCCTCCACTTT CASSSSSYNSPLHF
- TRBJ1-1 few TRBV7-2 TGTGCCAGCAGCTGGGGCGGGCACACTGAAGCTTTCTTT CASSWGGHTEAFF
- TRBJ2-1 once TRBV9 TGTGCCAGCAGCGTGGCGGCCTCGACGGGTGAGCAGTTCTTC CASSVAASTGEQFF
TRBD1 TRBJ1-2 - TRBV5-1 TGCGCCAGCAGCTTAACCAACAGGGGTAACTATGGCTACACCTTC CASSLTNRGNYGYTF
- TRBJ2-3 - TRBV18 TGTGCCAGCTCACTCGGCCAGGGAGCTACAGATACGCAGTATTTT CASSLGQGATDTQYF
- TRBJ2-1 - TRBV6-6 TGTGCCAGCAGCCTCTTAACGGGATTATATGAGCAGTTCTTC CASSLLTGLYEQFF
- TRBJ1-2 once TRBV10-3 TGTGCCATCTCCGAACAAGGACAGTGGGGCTTC CAISEQGQWGF
- TRBJ1-4 - TRBV28 TGTGCCACCTATAGGGGGGGAAATGAAAAACTGTTTTTT CATYRGGNEKLFF
- TRBJ1-4 - TRBV30 TGTGCCTGGAGTTTGAAAGGGGGGGAAAAACTGTTTTTT CAWSLKGGEKLFF